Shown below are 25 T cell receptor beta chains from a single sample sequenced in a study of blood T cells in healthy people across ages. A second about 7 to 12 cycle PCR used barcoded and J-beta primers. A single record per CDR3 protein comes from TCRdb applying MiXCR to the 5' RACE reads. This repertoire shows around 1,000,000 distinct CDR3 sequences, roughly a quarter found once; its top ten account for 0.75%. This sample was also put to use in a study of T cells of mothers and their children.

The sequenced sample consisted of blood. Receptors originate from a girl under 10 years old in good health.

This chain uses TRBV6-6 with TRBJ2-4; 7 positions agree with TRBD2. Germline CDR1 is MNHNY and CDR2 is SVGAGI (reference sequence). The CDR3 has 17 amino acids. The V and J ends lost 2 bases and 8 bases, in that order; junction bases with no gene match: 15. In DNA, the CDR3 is TGTGCCAGCAGTTACGGGGGGGTTCCCGCCTTTGGAGACATTCAGTACTTC. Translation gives CASSYGGVPAFGDIQYF.

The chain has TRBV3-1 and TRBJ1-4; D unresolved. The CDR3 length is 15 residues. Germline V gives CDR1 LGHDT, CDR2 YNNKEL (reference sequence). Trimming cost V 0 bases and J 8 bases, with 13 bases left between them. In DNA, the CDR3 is TGTGCCAGCAGCCAAGATTCGTCCAAGAACGAAAAACTGTTTTTT. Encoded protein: CASSQDSSKNEKLFF.

The CDR3 DNA follows: TGCGCCAGCAGCTTGGTACAGGGGCGCGATGAGCAGTTCTTC. Amino acid sequence: CASSLVQGRDEQFF. The chain joins TRBV4-3 to TRBJ2-5, with TRBD1 identical over 7 bases. The J call may be faulty, since TRBJ2-1 better matches the DNA end. Germline loops: CDR1 LGHNA, CDR2 YSLEER. This CDR3 contains 14 residues.

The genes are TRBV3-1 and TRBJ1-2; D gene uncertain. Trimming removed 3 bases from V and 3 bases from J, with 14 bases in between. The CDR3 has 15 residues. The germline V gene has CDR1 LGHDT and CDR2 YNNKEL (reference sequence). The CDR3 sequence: CASSHTVGSYYGYTF. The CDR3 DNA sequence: TGTGCCAGCAGCCATACCGTCGGATCATACTATGGCTACACCTTC. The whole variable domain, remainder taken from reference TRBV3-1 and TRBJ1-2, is DTAVSQTPKYLVTQMGNDKSIKCEQNLGHDTMYWYKQDSKKFLKIMFSYNNKELIINETVPNRFSPKSPDKAHLNLHINSLELGDSAVYFCASSHTVGSYYGYTFGSGTRLTVV.

The CDR3 DNA is TGTGCCAGTAGTATCGGCCTATATAGCAATCAGCCCCAGCATTTT. Translation gives CASSIGLYSNQPQHF. The chain carries TRBV19 and TRBJ1-5; D gene ambiguous. The ends were cut back, 3 bases at V and 0 bases at J, with 9 bases in the middle. The CDR3 extends over 15 amino acids. Germline lookup yields CDR1 LNHDA and CDR2 SQIVND (reference sequence).

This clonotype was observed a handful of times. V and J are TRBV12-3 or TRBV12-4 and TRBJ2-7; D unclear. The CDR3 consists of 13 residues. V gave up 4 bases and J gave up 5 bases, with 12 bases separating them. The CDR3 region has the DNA TGTGCCAGCAGTTACGGCAGTGCAAACGAGCAGTACTTC. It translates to CASSYGSANEQYF.

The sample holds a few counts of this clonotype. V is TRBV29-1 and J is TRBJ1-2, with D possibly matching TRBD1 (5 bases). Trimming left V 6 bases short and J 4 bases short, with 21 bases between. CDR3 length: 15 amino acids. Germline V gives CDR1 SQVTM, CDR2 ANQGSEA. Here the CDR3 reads CSVPHLDNSFYGYTF. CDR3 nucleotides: TGCAGCGTCCCCCATTTGGACAACTCCTTCTATGGCTACACCTTC. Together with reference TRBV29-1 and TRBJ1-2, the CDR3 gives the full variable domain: SAVISQKPSRDICQRGTSLTIQCQVDSQVTMMFWYRQQPGQSLTLIATANQGSEATYESGFVIDKFPISRPNLTFSTLTVSNMSPEDSSIYLCSVPHLDNSFYGYTFGSGTRLTVV.

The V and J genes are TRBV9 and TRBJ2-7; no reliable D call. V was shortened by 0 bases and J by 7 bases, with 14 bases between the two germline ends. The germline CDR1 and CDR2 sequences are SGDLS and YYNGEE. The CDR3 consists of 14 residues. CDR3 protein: CASSVGPAPVEQYF. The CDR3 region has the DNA TGTGCCAGCAGCGTAGGTCCGGCCCCGGTAGAGCAGTACTTC.

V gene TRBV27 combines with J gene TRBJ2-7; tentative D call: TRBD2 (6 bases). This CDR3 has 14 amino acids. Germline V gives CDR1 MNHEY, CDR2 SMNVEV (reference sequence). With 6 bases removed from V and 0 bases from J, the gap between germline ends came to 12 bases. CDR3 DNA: TGTGCCAGCAGATTTGGGGACTTCTCCTACGAGCAGTACTTC. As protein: CASRFGDFSYEQYF.

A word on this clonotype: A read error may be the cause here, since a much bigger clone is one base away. CDR3 nucleotide sequence: TGTGCCAGCAGGGGGAGGTGGAACGGCACAGATACGCAGTATTTT. It codes for CASRGRWNGTDTQYF. V and J are TRBV2 and TRBJ2-3, with D possibly being TRBD2 (6 bases). Deletions cut 6 bases from V and 1 base from J, with 14 bases between. The length of the CDR3 is 15 residues. From germline, CDR1 is SNHLY and CDR2 FYNNEI. The full variable domain, in which reference TRBV2 and TRBJ2-3 provide the parts outside the CDR3, is EPEVTQTPSHQVTQMGQEVILRCVPISNHLYFYWYRQILGQKVEFLVSFYNNEISEKSEIFDDQFSVERPDGSNFTLKIRSTKLEDSAMYFCASRGRWNGTDTQYFGPGTRLTVL.

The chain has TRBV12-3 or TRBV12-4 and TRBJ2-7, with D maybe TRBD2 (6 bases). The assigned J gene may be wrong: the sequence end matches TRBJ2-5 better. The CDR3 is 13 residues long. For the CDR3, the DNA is TGTGCCAGCGGCGGGGATGCACAAGAGACCCAGTACTTC. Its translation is CASGGDAQETQYF.

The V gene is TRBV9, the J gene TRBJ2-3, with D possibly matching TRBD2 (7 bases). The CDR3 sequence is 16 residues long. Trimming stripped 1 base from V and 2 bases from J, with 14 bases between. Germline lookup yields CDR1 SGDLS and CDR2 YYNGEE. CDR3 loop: CASSVWGGGATDTQYF. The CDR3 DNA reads TGTGCCAGCAGCGTATGGGGTGGGGGGGCCACAGATACGCAGTATTTT.

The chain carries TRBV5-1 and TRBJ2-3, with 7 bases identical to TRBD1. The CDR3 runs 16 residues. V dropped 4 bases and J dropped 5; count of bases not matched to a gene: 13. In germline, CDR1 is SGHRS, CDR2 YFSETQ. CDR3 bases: TGCGCCAGCAGCGCCCGACAGGGAGCCAAGGGAGATACGCAGTATTTT. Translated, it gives CASSARQGAKGDTQYF.

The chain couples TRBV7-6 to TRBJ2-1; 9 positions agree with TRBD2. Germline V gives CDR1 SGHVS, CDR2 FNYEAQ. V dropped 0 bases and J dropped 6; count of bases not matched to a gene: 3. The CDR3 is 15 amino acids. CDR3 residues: CASSLAPSGVNEQFF. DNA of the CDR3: TGTGCCAGCAGCTTAGCCCCTAGCGGGGTCAATGAGCAGTTCTTC.

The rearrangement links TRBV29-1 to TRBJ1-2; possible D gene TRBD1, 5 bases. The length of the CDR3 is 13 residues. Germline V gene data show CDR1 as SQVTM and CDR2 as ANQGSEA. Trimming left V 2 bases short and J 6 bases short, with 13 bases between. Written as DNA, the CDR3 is TGCAGCGTTGAATACCAGGGTCCCAATGGCTACACCTTC. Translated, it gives CSVEYQGPNGYTF.

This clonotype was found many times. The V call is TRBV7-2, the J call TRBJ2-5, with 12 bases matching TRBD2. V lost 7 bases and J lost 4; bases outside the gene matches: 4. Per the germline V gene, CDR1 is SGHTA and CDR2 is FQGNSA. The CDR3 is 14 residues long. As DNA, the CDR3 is TGTGCCAGCACCCTGACTAGCGGGAGAGAGACCCAGTACTTC. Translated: CASTLTSGRETQYF.

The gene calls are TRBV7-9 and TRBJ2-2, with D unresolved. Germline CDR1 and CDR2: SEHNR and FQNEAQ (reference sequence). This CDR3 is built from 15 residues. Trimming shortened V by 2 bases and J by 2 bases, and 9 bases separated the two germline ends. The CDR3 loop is CASSLRLVNTGELFF. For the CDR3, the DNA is TGTGCCAGCAGCTTAAGACTTGTCAACACCGGGGAGCTGTTTTTT.

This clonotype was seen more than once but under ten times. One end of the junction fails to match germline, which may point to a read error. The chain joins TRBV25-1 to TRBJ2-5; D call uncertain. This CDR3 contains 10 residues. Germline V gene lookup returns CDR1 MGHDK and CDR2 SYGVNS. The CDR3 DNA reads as TGTGCCAGCAGTGAATACGTCGGGTTCTTC. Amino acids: CASSEYVGFF.

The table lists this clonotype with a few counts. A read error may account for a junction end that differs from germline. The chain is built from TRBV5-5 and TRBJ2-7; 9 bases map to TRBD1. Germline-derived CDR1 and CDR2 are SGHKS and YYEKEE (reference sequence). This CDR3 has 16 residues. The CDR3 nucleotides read TGTGCAAGCAGCTGGAGGATACAGGGGGCTTTGTACGAGCAGTACTTC. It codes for CASSWRIQGALYEQYF.

The CDR3 nucleotides read TGTGCCAGCAGCTCAGGGGAAGGTTCGAACCAAGAGACCCAGTACTTC. Its protein product is CASSSGEGSNQETQYF. The chain joins TRBV3-1 to TRBJ2-5; D might be TRBD1 (6 bases). Between the trimmed V and J ends, which lost 5 bases and 0 bases, there was a span of 16 bases. Germline V lookup: CDR1 LGHDT, CDR2 YNNKEL (reference sequence). The CDR3 loop spans 16 amino acids.

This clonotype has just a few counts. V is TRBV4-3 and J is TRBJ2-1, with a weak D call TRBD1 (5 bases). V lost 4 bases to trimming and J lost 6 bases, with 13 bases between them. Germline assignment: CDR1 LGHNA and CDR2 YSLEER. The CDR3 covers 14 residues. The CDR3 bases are TGCGCCAGCAGCCTCCAGGTAGGGGCCAATGAGCAGTTCTTC. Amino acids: CASSLQVGANEQFF.

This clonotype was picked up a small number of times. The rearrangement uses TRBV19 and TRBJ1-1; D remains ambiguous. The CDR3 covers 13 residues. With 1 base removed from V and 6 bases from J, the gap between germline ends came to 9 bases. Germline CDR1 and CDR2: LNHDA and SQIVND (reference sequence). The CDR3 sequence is CASSIVDSSEAFF. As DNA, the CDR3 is TGTGCCAGTAGTATAGTAGACTCCTCTGAAGCTTTCTTT.

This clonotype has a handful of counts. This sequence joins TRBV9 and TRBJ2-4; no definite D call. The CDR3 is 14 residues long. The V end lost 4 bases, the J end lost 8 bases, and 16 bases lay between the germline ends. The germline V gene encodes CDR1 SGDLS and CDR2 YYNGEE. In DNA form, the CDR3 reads TGTGCCAGCAGCCCAACTACAACCTGGGACATTCAGTACTTC. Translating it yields CASSPTTTWDIQYF.

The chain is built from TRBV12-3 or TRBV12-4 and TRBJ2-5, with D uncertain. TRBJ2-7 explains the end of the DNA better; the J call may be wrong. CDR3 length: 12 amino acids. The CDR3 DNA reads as TGTGCCAGCAGTTTGAACCCCCACGAGCAGTACTTC. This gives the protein CASSLNPHEQYF.

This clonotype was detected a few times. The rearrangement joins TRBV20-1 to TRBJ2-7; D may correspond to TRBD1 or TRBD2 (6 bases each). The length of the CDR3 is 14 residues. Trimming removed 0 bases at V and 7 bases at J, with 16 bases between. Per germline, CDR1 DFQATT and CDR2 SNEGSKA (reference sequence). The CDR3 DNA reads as TGCAGTGCTAGAGATAGGGGGGCGCCAGGGGAGCAGTACTTC. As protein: CSARDRGAPGEQYF.